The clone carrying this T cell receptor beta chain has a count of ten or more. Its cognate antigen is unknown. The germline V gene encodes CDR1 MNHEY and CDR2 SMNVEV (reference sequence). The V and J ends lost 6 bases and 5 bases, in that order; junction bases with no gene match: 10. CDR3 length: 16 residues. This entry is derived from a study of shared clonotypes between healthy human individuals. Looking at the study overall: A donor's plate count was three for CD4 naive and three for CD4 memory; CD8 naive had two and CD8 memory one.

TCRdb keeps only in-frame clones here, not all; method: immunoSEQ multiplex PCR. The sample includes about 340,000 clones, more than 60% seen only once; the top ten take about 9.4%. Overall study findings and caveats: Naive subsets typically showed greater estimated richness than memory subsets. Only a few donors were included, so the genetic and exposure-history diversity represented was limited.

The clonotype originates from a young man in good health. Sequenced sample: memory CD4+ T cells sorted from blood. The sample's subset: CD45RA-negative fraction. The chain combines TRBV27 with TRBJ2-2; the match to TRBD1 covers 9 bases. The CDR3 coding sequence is TGTGCCAGCAGAAGACTACAGGGGGCGATGACCGGGGAGCTGTTTTTT. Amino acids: CASRRLQGAMTGELFF.